Below, 13 T cell receptor beta chains from the same sample are listed, as sequenced in a study of blood T cell repertoires in COVID-19. Libraries were prepared by immunoSEQ multiplex PCR; TCRdb keeps only in-frame clonotypes and omits some of them. The table records around 190,000 clones, roughly 84% of them present only once. Source material: peripheral blood. Receptor source: a man between 50 and 59 years old with COVID-19, enrolled during active disease.

The V call is TRBV9, the J call TRBJ2-1; 7 nucleotides align to TRBD1. This CDR3 region has 15 residues. Per the germline V gene, CDR1 is SGDLS and CDR2 is YYNGEE. The junction had 5 bases not matched to a gene; V was cut back by 3 bases and J by 2 bases. The CDR3 bases are TGTGCCAGCAGCGGTGCCGGGACAGCCTACAATGAGCAGTTCTTC. Its translation: CASSGAGTAYNEQFF.

V usage is TRBV9 and J usage is TRBJ2-3; perhaps TRBD1 as D (5 bases). The CDR3 is 16 residues long. Germline V gene data show CDR1 as SGDLS and CDR2 as YYNGEE. With 4 bases removed from V and 2 bases from J, the gap between germline ends came to 17 bases. DNA of the CDR3: TGTGCCAGCAGCCCCAGTGTAAACAGGTTCACAGATACGCAGTATTTT. Translated: CASSPSVNRFTDTQYF.

The count of this clone is one. The V gene is TRBV7-2, the J gene TRBJ2-7; tentatively, D is TRBD1 (6 bases). V was pared by 2 bases and J by 0 bases, with 14 bases between. The CDR3 has 16 amino acids. Per germline, CDR1 SGHTA and CDR2 FQGNSA. The CDR3 spells CASSLSGTQTSYEQYF. In nucleotides, the CDR3 is TGTGCCAGCAGCTTATCTGGGACACAGACCTCCTACGAGCAGTACTTC. The variable domain in full, with the rest retrieved from reference TRBV7-2 and TRBJ2-7, is GAGVSQSPSNKVTEKGKDVELRCDPISGHTALYWYRQSLGQGLEFLIYFQGNSAPDKSGLPSDRFSAERTGGSVSTLTIQRTQQEDSAVYLCASSLSGTQTSYEQYFGPGTRLTVT.

V gene TRBV10-2 combines with J gene TRBJ2-1; 11 bases map to TRBD2. The CDR3 spans 14 residues. Germline-derived CDR1 and CDR2 are WSHSY and SAAADI. Germline trimming cut 6 bases from V and 7 bases from J; bases unmatched to any gene: 5. The CDR3 bases are TGCGCCAGCAGGTGGACTAGCGGGCAAAATGAGCAGTTCTTC. It translates to CASRWTSGQNEQFF.

The chain uses TRBV18 and TRBJ1-2; 12 nucleotides agree with TRBD1. This CDR3 has 16 residues. CDR1 KGHSH and CDR2 LQKENI come from the germline V gene. V was clipped by 2 bases and J by 8 bases; unmatched bases: 9. In DNA, the CDR3 is TGTGCCAGCTCACCATGGGGACAGGGGGCCCAAGGGGGCTACACCTTC. As protein: CASSPWGQGAQGGYTF. The variable domain in full, with the rest retrieved from reference TRBV18 and TRBJ1-2, is NAGVMQNPRHLVRRRGQEARLRCSPMKGHSHVYWYRQLPEEGLKFMVYLQKENIIDESGMPKERFSAEFPKEGPSILRIQQVVRGDSAAYFCASSPWGQGAQGGYTFGSGTRLTVV.

The rearrangement joins TRBV30 to TRBJ2-7; a possible D gene is TRBD2 (7 bases). The CDR3 loop spans 13 amino acids. Trimming cost V 4 bases and J 0 bases, with 10 bases left between them. Germline values: CDR1 GTSNPN, CDR2 SVGIG (reference sequence). In DNA form, the CDR3 reads TGTGCCTGGACGGGGGGCCACTCCTACGAGCAGTACTTC. This sequence encodes CAWTGGHSYEQYF. The whole variable domain, filled in from reference TRBV30 and TRBJ2-7, reads SQTIHQWPATLVQPVGSPLSLECTVEGTSNPNLYWYRQAAGRGLQLLFYSVGIGQISSEVPQNLSASRPQDRQFILSSKKLLLSDSGFYLCAWTGGHSYEQYFGPGTRLTVT.

The chain recombines TRBV29-1 with TRBJ2-7, with D tentatively TRBD1 (6 bases). Germline loops: CDR1 SQVTM, CDR2 ANQGSEA. The CDR3 extends over 13 amino acids. V gave up 3 bases and J gave up 6 bases, with 15 bases separating them. DNA of the CDR3: TGCAGCGTTGAGGGGGCCCCACTAGGCGAGCAGTACTTC. This encodes CSVEGAPLGEQYF.

V usage is TRBV10-3 and J usage is TRBJ1-6; D remains ambiguous. The CDR3 has 13 amino acids. V was cut by 3 bases and J by 8 bases, with 8 bases left in between. The germline gives CDR1 ENHRY, CDR2 SYGVKD. CDR3 in DNA: TGTGCCATCAGTGATCAGGCTCATTCACCCCTCCACTTT. Protein: CAISDQAHSPLHF.

DNA for the CDR3: TGTGCCTGGAGTGTAAAGGGGTACAGCAATCAGCCCCAGCATTTT. Protein sequence: CAWSVKGYSNQPQHF. This chain links TRBV30 with TRBJ1-5; TRBD1 is a possible D gene (5 bases). This CDR3 is 15 amino acids long. Between the trimmed V and J ends, which lost 0 bases and 1 base, there was a span of 10 bases. Germline V CDR1 and CDR2: GTSNPN, SVGIG (reference sequence).

This rearrangement joins TRBV16 to TRBJ2-2; no reliable D call. V was cut by 0 bases and J by 5 bases, with 4 bases left in between. CDR1 and CDR2 from the germline V gene are KGHSY and FQNENV. The CDR3 covers 13 residues. The CDR3, as DNA: TGTGCCAGCAGCCAATCATCTACCGGGGAGCTGTTTTTT. As protein: CASSQSSTGELFF. Together with reference TRBV16 and TRBJ2-2, the CDR3 gives the full variable domain: GEEVAQTPKHLVRGEGQKAKLYCAPIKGHSYVFWYQQVLKNEFKFLISFQNENVFDETGMPKERFSAKCLPNSPCSLEIQATKLEDSAVYFCASSQSSTGELFFGEGSRLTVL.

Here the CDR3 DNA reads TGTGCCACCAGTGATACCGCGGGCGGCTACACCTTC. Protein sequence: CATSDTAGGYTF. This chain uses TRBV24-1 with TRBJ1-2; no reliable D call. V was pared by 3 bases and J by 8 bases, with 9 bases between. CDR1 KGHDR and CDR2 SFDVKD come from the germline V gene. The CDR3 totals 12 residues.

The chain recombines TRBV15 with TRBJ2-5, with TRBD2 identical over 7 bases. Germline loops: CDR1 LNHNV, CDR2 YYDKDF (reference sequence). V gave up 0 bases and J gave up 5 bases; unmatched junction bases: 12. This CDR3 has 17 amino acids. CDR3 protein: CATSRDTRGQAGETQYF. CDR3 sequence (DNA): TGTGCCACCAGCAGAGATACCCGAGGACAAGCGGGGGAGACCCAGTACTTC.

The gene calls are TRBV30 and TRBJ2-1; D gene ambiguous. This CDR3 has 15 residues. Germline V gives CDR1 GTSNPN, CDR2 SVGIG (reference sequence). The V end lost 0 bases, the J end lost 2 bases, and 11 bases lay between the germline ends. The chain's CDR3 is CAWSVGSAAYNEQFF. CDR3 nucleotides: TGTGCCTGGAGTGTCGGGTCCGCAGCCTACAATGAGCAGTTCTTC.